Listed here are 13 T cell receptor beta chains from one sample, sequenced in a study of T cell responses to AZD1222 COVID-19 vaccine. TCRdb's table, derived via immunoSEQ multiplex PCR, lists solely in-frame clones and lacks some. The table includes about 180,000 clones, roughly 91% detected once. This material consisted of peripheral blood, taken 28 days after the second AZD1222 dose. The receptors originated from an adult who received the AZD1222 COVID-19 vaccine.

Only one count was recorded for this clone. CDR3 bases: TGTGCCAGCAGCTTGGGATACACTGAAGCTTTCTTT. Protein: CASSLGYTEAFF. The chain employs TRBV5-6 and TRBJ1-1; D gene ambiguous. The ends were cut back, 0 bases at V and 3 bases at J, with 3 bases in the middle. Germline V gene lookup returns CDR1 SGHDT and CDR2 YYEEEE. The CDR3 is 12 residues long.

The chain has TRBV5-6 and TRBJ1-2; D gene unclear. The CDR3 is 15 residues long. V was shortened by 0 bases and J by 4 bases, with 13 bases between the two germline ends. Germline assignment: CDR1 SGHDT and CDR2 YYEEEE. CDR3 amino acids: CASSLAGSGPYGYTF. As DNA, the CDR3 is TGTGCCAGCAGCTTGGCCGGGTCAGGCCCCTATGGCTACACCTTC.

This rearrangement joins TRBV4-2 to TRBJ2-7; no clear D gene. There are 14 residues in the CDR3. Trimming left V 3 bases short and J 2 bases short, with 11 bases between. Germline V gene sequence: CDR1 LGHNA, CDR2 YNFKEQ. CDR3 nucleotide sequence: TGTGCCAGCAGCCACCTTGACAACCCCTACGAGCAGTACTTC. It translates to CASSHLDNPYEQYF.

This chain connects TRBV28 to TRBJ1-4; D is unresolved. The germline gives CDR1 MDHEN, CDR2 SYDVKM. This CDR3 has 13 residues. V dropped 10 bases and J dropped 0 bases, with 9 bases sitting between them. The CDR3 is CAILSATNEKLFF. Written as DNA, the CDR3 is TGTGCCATTCTCAGCGCAACTAATGAAAAACTGTTTTTT.

This chain joins TRBV5-4 and TRBJ1-4; TRBD1 matches 7 bases. The CDR3 length is 15 residues. Looked up from germline, CDR1 is SGHNT and CDR2 is YYREEE (reference sequence). Losses at the gene ends were 2 bases for V and 3 bases for J; bases not matched to a gene: 4. Here the CDR3 reads CASSFTTGPNEKLFF. The CDR3 DNA reads as TGTGCCAGCAGCTTTACGACAGGGCCTAATGAAAAACTGTTTTTT.

For the CDR3, the DNA is TGTGCCAGCACCACTGACAGGGGTTTTATCGGGGAGCTGTTTTTT. Its protein is CASTTDRGFIGELFF. This sequence joins TRBV7-9 and TRBJ2-2; 8 bases match TRBD1. The CDR3 length is 15 residues. J gave up 7 bases and V 7 bases, and 11 bases lay outside the gene matches. Per germline, CDR1 SEHNR and CDR2 FQNEAQ (reference sequence).

The V call is TRBV27, the J call TRBJ2-7, with 10 bases that match TRBD1. This CDR3 is 15 amino acids long. The ends lost 6 bases at V and 6 bases at J; junction bases unmatched: 11. The germline gives CDR1 MNHEY, CDR2 SMNVEV (reference sequence). The CDR3 nucleotides read TGTGCCAGCAGCAAACCGGGACAGGGGCCTGGCGAGCAGTACTTC. Translating gives CASSKPGQGPGEQYF.

The J gene is TRBJ1-5, the V gene TRBV6-2 or TRBV6-3; TRBD1 is a possible D gene (5 bases). Looked up from germline, CDR1 is MNHEY and CDR2 is SVGEGT. The CDR3 runs to 18 residues. Trimming removed 2 bases at V and 0 bases at J, with 17 bases between. This CDR3 is CASSYEYRGTYSNQPQHF. The CDR3 bases are TGTGCCAGCAGTTACGAATATAGGGGCACATATAGCAATCAGCCCCAGCATTTT.

The chain recombines TRBV30 with TRBJ2-3; D is tentatively TRBD1 or TRBD2 (5 bases each). This CDR3 has 13 amino acids. With 5 bases removed from V and 4 bases from J, the gap between germline ends came to 13 bases. Looked up from germline, CDR1 is GTSNPN and CDR2 is SVGIG (reference sequence). The CDR3 coding sequence is TGTGCCTGGGGGGGTAGGGGAGCAGATACGCAGTATTTT. It yields the protein CAWGGRGADTQYF.

The chain employs TRBV5-1 and TRBJ1-1, with TRBD1 matching over 8 bases. The germline gives CDR1 SGHRS, CDR2 YFSETQ. This CDR3 region has 14 residues. With 2 bases clipped from V and 6 bases from J, the junction kept 6 bases outside the gene matches. The CDR3 loop is CASSFSGQGAEAFF. The CDR3 DNA reads TGCGCCAGCAGCTTCTCTGGACAGGGTGCTGAAGCTTTCTTT.

This clone was detected once. In DNA form, the CDR3 reads TGTGCCAGCAGCTATGGAGGGGCGGCGGTTAGTGAAAAACTGTTTTTT. This codes for CASSYGGAAVSEKLFF. The V call is TRBV3-1 (or the pseudogene TRBV3-2), the J call TRBJ1-4, with a possible D match to TRBD1 (5 bases). The CDR3 covers 16 residues. Trimming stripped 5 bases from V and 7 bases from J, with 20 bases between. The V gene's germline CDR1 is LGHDT and CDR2 YNNKEL (reference sequence).

The chain has TRBV18 and TRBJ2-7, with TRBD1 matching over 10 bases. Germline trimming cut 0 bases from V and 6 bases from J; bases unmatched to any gene: 5. Germline assignment: CDR1 KGHSH and CDR2 LQKENI. The CDR3 extends over 15 amino acids. Here the CDR3 reads CASSPPGTGVGEQYF. CDR3 coding DNA: TGTGCCAGCTCACCACCCGGGACAGGGGTTGGCGAGCAGTACTTC. The whole variable domain, filled in from reference TRBV18 and TRBJ2-7, reads NAGVMQNPRHLVRRRGQEARLRCSPMKGHSHVYWYRQLPEEGLKFMVYLQKENIIDESGMPKERFSAEFPKEGPSILRIQQVVRGDSAAYFCASSPPGTGVGEQYFGPGTRLTVT.

The chain recombines TRBV5-4 with TRBJ1-6, with D possibly matching TRBD1 (6 bases). Germline-derived CDR1 and CDR2 are SGHNT and YYREEE (reference sequence). The CDR3 runs 17 residues. The V end was cut by 0 bases, the J end by 10 bases, with 20 bases between. The CDR3 reads CASSLGGQQGTGSPLHF. The CDR3 bases are TGTGCCAGCAGCTTGGGAGGGCAACAGGGAACTGGGTCACCCCTCCACTTT.